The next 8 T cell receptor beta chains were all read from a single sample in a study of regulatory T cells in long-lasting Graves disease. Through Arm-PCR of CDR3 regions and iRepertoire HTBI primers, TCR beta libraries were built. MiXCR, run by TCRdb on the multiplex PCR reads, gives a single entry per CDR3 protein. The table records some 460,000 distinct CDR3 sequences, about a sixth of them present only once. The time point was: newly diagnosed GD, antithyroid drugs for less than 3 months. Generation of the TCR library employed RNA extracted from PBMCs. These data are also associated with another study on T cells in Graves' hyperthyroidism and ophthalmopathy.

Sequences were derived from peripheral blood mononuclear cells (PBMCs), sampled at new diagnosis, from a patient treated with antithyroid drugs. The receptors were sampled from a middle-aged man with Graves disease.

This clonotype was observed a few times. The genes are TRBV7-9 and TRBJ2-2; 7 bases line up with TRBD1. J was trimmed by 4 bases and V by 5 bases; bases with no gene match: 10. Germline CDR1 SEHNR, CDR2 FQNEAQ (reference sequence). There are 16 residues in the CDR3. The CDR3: CASSPPARGSTGELFF. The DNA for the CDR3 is TGTGCCAGCAGCCCCCCGGCCAGGGGGTCCACCGGGGAGCTGTTTTTT. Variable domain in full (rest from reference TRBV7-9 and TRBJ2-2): DTGVSQNPRHKITKRGQNVTFRCDPISEHNRLYWYRQTLGQGPEFLTYFQNEAQLEKSRLLSDRFSAERPKGSFSTLEIQRTEQGDSAMYLCASSPPARGSTGELFFGEGSRLTVL.

The CDR3 nucleotides read TGCAGCGTGACGACAGAGATCGGATACGAGCAGTACTTC. It codes for CSVTTEIGYEQYF. This sequence joins TRBV29-1 and TRBJ2-7, with D perhaps TRBD1 (5 bases). This CDR3 is built from 13 residues. Germline CDR1 is SQVTM and CDR2 is ANQGSEA. The ends were cut back, 6 bases at V and 4 bases at J, with 16 bases in the middle.

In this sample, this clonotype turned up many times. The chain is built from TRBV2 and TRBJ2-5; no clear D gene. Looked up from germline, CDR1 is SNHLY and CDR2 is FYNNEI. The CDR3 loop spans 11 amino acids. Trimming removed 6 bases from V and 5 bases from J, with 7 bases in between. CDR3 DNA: TGTGCCAGCAGCCAGTCGGAGACCCAGTACTTC. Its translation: CASSQSETQYF.

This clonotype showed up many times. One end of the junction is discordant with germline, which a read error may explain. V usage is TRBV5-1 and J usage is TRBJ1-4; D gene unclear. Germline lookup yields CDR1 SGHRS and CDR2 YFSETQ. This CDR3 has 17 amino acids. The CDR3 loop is CASSLAPGVSTNEKLFF. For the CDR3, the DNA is TGTGCCAGCAGCTTGGCCCCCGGGGTTTCAACTAATGAAAAACTGTTTTTT.

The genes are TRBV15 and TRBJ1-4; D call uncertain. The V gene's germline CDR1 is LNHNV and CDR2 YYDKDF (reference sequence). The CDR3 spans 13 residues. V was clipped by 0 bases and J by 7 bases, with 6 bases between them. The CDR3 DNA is TGTGCCACCAGCAGAGAATGGGGTGAAAAACTGTTTTTT. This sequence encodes CATSREWGEKLFF.

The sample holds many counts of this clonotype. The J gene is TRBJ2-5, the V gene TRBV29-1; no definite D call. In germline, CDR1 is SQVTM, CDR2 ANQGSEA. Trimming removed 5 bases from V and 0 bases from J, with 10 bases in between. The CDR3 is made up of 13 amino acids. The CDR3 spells CSVKQPYQETQYF. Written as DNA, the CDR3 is TGCAGCGTTAAACAGCCGTACCAAGAGACCCAGTACTTC.

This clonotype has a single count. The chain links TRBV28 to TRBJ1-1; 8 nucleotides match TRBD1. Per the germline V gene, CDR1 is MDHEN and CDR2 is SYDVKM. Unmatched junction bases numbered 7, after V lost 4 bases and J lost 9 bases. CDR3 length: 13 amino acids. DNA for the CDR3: TGTGCCAGCAGTTCAGGGGGCAAGTTTAAAGCTTTCTTT. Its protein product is CASSSGGKFKAFF.

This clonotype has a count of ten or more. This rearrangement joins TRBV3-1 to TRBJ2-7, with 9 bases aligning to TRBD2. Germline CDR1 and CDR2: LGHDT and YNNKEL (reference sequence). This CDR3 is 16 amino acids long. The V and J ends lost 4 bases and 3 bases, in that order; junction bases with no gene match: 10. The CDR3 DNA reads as TGTGCCAGCAGCCCGAACTTAGCGGGAGTTAGCTACGAGCAGTACTTC. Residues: CASSPNLAGVSYEQYF.